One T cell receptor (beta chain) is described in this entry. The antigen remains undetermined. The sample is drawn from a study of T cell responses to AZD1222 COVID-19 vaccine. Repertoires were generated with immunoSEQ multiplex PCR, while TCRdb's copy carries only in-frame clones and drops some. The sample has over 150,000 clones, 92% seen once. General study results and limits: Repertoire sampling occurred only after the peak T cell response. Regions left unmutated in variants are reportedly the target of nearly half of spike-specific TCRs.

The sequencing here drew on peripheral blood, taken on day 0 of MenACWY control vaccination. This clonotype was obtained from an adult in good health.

In DNA, the CDR3 is TGTGCCACCAGCAGAGAACAGGGCGGGCAGCCCCAGCATTTT. Translated, it gives CATSREQGGQPQHF. The rearrangement uses TRBV15 and TRBJ1-5, with D possibly TRBD1 on 6 matching bases. There are 14 residues in the CDR3. Between the trimmed V and J ends, which lost 0 bases and 7 bases, there was a span of 10 bases. Germline CDR1 and CDR2: LNHNV and YYDKDF (reference sequence).